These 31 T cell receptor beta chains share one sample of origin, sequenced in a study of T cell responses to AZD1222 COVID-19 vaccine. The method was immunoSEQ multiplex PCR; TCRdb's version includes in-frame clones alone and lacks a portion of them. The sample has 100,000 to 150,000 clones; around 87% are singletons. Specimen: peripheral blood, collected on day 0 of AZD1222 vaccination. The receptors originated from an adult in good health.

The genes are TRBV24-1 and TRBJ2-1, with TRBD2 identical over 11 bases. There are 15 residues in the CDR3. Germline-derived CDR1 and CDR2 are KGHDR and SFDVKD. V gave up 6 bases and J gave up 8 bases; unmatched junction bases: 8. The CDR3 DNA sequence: TGTGCCACCAGTTTTGCTAGCGGGGGGATATATGAGCAGTTCTTC. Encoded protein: CATSFASGGIYEQFF.

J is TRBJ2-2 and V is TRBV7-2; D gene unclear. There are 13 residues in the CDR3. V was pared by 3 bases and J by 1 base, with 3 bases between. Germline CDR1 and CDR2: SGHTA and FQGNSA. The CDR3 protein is CASSFRNTGELFF. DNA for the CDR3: TGTGCCAGCAGCTTCCGGAACACCGGGGAGCTGTTTTTT. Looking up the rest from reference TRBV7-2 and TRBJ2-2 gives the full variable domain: GAGVSQSPSNKVTEKGKDVELRCDPISGHTALYWYRQSLGQGLEFLIYFQGNSAPDKSGLPSDRFSAERTGGSVSTLTIQRTQQEDSAVYLCASSFRNTGELFFGEGSRLTVL.

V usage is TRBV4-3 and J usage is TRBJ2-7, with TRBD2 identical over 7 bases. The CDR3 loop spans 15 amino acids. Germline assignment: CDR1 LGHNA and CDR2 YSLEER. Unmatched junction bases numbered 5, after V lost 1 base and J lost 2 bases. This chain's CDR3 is CASSQVGGSAYEQYF. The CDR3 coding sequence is TGCGCCAGCAGCCAAGTGGGCGGGAGCGCCTACGAGCAGTACTTC.

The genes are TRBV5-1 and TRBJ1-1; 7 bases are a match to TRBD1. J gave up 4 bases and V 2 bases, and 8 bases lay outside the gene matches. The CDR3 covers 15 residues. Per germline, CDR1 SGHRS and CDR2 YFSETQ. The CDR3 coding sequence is TGCGCCAGCAGCTTCGGACAGGTGTTTGCCACTGAAGCTTTCTTT. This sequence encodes CASSFGQVFATEAFF. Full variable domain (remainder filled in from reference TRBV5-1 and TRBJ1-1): KAGVTQTPRYLIKTRGQQVTLSCSPISGHRSVSWYQQTPGQGLQFLFEYFSETQRNKGNFPGRFSGRQFSNSRSEMNVSTLELGDSALYLCASSFGQVFATEAFFGQGTRLTVV.

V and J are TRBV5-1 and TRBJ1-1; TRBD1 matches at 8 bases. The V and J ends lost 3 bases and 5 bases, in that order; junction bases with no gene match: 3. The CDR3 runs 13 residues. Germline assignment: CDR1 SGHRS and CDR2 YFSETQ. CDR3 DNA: TGCGCCAGCAGCTATACAGGGGGTACTGAAGCTTTCTTT. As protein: CASSYTGGTEAFF.

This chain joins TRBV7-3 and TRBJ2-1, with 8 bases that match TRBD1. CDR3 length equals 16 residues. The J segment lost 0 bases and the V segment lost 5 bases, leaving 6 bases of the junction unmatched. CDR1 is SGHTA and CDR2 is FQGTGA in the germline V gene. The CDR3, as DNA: TGTGCCAGCAGCCCAGGGACAGGCGGCTCCTACAATGAGCAGTTCTTC. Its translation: CASSPGTGGSYNEQFF.

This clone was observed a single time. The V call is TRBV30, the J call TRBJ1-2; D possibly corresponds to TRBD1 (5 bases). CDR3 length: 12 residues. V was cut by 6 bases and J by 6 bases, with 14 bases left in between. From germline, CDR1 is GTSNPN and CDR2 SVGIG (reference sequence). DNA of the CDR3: TGTGCCTGTATGTGGGGGATGGATGGCTACACCTTC. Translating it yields CACMWGMDGYTF.

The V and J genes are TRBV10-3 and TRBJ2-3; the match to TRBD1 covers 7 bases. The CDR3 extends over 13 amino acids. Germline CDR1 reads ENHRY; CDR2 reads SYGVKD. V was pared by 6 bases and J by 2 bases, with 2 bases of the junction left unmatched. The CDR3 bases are TGTGCCATCAGCGGACAGGTCACAGATACGCAGTATTTT. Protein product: CAISGQVTDTQYF.

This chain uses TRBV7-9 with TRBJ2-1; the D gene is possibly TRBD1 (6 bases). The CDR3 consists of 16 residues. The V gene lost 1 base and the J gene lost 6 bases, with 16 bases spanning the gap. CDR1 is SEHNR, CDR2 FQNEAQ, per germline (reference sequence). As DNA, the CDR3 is TGTGCCAGCAGCTTAGGGCTGGGGGCAACCGGCAATGAGCAGTTCTTC. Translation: CASSLGLGATGNEQFF.

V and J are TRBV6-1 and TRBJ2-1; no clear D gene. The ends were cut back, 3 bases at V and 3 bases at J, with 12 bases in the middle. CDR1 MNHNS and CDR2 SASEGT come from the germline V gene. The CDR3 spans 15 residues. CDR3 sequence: CASSEETADYNEQFF. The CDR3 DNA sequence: TGTGCCAGCAGTGAGGAGACTGCCGACTACAATGAGCAGTTCTTC.

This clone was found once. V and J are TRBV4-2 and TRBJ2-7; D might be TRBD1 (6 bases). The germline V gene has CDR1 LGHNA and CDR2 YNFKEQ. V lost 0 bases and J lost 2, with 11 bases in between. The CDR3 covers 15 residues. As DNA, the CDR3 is TGTGCCAGCAGCCAAGATCTTGGGGGCCCCTACGAGCAGTACTTC. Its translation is CASSQDLGGPYEQYF.

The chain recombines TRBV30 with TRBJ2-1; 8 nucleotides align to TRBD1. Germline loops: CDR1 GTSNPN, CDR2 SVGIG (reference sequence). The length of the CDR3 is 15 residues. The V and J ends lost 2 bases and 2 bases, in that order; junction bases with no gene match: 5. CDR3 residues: CAWSRGTGPYNEQFF. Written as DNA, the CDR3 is TGTGCCTGGAGTCGTGGGACAGGCCCCTACAATGAGCAGTTCTTC.

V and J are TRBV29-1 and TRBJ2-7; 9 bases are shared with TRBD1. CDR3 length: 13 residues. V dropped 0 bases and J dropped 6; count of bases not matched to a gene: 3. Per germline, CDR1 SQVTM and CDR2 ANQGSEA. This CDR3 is CSVEEGQGREQYF. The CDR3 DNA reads TGCAGCGTTGAAGAGGGACAGGGCCGCGAGCAGTACTTC.

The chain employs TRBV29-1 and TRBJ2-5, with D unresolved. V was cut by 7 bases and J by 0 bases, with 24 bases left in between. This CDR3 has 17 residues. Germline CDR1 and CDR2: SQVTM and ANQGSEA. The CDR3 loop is CSAERPLETADQETQYF. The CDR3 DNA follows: TGCAGCGCGGAGCGCCCGCTGGAAACGGCGGACCAAGAGACCCAGTACTTC. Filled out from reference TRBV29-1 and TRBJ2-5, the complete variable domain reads SAVISQKPSRDICQRGTSLTIQCQVDSQVTMMFWYRQQPGQSLTLIATANQGSEATYESGFVIDKFPISRPNLTFSTLTVSNMSPEDSSIYLCSAERPLETADQETQYFGPGTRLLVL.

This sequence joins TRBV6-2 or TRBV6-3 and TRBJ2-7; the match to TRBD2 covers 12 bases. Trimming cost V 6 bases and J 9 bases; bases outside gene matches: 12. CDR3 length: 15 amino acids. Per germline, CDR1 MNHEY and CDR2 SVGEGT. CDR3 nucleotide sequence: TGTGCCAGCAGCTTCTTTGCTAGCGGGAGGGCCGCGCAGTACTTC. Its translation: CASSFFASGRAAQYF.

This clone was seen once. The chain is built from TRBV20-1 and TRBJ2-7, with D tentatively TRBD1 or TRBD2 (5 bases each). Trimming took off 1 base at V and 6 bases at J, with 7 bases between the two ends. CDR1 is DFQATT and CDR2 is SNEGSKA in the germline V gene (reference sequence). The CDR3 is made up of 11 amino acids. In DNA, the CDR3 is TGCAGTGCTAGAGCGGGGACCGAGCAGTACTTC. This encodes CSARAGTEQYF.

The CDR3 is CASSPGPDTQYF. The DNA for the CDR3 is TGTGCCAGCAGTCCAGGGCCAGATACGCAGTATTTT. The chain couples TRBV27 to TRBJ2-3; tentative D call: TRBD1 (5 bases). The CDR3 is 12 amino acids. The V end lost 5 bases, the J end lost 4 bases, and 7 bases lay between the germline ends. The V gene's germline CDR1 is MNHEY and CDR2 SMNVEV (reference sequence).

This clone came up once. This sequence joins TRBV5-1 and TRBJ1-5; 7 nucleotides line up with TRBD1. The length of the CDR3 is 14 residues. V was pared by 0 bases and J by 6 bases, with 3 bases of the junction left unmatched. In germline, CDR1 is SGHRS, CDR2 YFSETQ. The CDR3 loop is CASSLGGGGQPQHF. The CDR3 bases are TGCGCCAGCAGCTTGGGAGGGGGCGGTCAGCCCCAGCATTTT.

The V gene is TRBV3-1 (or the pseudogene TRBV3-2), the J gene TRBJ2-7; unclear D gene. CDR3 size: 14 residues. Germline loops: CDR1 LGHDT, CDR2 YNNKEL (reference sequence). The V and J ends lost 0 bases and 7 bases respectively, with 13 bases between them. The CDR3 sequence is CASSQELGSSEQYF. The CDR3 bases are TGTGCCAGCAGCCAAGAATTGGGGTCGTCGGAGCAGTACTTC.

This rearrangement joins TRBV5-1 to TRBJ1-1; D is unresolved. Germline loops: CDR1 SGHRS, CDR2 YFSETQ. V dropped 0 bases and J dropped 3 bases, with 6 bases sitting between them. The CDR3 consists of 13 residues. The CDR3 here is CASSLGGDTEAFF. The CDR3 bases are TGCGCCAGCAGCTTGGGGGGTGACACTGAAGCTTTCTTT.

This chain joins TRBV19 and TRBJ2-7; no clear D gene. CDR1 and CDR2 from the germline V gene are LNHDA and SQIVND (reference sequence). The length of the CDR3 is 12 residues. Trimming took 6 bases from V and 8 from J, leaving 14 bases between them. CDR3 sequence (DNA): TGTGCCAGTAGCCTAGACTCCCTCAAGCAGTACTTC. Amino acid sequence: CASSLDSLKQYF.

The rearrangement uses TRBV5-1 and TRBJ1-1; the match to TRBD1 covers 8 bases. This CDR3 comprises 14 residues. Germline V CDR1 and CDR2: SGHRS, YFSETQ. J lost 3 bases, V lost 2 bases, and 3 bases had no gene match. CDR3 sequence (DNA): TGCGCCAGCAGCTTACAGGGGGGACACACTGAAGCTTTCTTT. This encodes CASSLQGGHTEAFF.

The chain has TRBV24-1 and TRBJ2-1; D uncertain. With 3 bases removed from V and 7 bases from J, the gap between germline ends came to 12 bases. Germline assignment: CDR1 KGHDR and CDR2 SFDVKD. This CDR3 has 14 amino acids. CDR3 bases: TGTGCCACCAGTGATGCCCCCATTGGGAATGAGCAGTTCTTC. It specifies CATSDAPIGNEQFF.

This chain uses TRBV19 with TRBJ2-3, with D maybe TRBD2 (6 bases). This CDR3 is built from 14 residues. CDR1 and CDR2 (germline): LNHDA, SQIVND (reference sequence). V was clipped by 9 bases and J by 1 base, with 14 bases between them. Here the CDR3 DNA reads TGTGCCAGCGGGACTTCCTCGCGCACAGATACGCAGTATTTT. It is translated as CASGTSSRTDTQYF.

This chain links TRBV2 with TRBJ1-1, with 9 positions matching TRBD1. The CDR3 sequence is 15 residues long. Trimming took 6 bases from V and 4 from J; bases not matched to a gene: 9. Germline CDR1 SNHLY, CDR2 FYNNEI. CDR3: CASRPGQGRSTEAFF. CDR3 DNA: TGTGCCAGCAGGCCGGGACAGGGCAGGAGCACTGAAGCTTTCTTT.

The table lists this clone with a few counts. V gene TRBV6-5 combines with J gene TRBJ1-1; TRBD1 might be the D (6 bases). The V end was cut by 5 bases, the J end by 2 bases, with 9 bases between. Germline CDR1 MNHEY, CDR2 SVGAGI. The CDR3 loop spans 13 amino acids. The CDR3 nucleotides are TGTGCCAGCAGTCAACAGGGCAACACTGAAGCTTTCTTT. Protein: CASSQQGNTEAFF.

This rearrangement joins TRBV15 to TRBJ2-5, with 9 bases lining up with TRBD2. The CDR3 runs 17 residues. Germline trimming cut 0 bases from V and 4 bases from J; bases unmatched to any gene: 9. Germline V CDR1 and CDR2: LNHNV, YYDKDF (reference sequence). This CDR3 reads CATSRDSRAGGRETQYF. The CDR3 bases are TGTGCCACCAGCAGAGATAGCCGGGCGGGGGGGCGAGAGACCCAGTACTTC. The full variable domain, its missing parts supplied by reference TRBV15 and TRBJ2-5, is DAMVIQNPRYQVTQFGKPVTLSCSQTLNHNVMYWYQQKSSQAPKLLFHYYDKDFNNEADTPDNFQSRRPNTSFCFLDIRSPGLGDTAMYLCATSRDSRAGGRETQYFGPGTRLLVL.

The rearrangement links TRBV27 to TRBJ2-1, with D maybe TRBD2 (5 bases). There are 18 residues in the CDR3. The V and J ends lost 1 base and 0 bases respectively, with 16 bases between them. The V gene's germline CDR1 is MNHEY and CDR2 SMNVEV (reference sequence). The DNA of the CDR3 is TGTGCCAGCAGTTTATGGGGTGGGCGGGCCAGCTCCTACAATGAGCAGTTCTTC. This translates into CASSLWGGRASSYNEQFF.

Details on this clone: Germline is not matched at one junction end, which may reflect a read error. CDR3 DNA: TGTGCCAGCAGACCGGACCTCAGGATTTGGTTT. Protein product: CASRPDLRIWF. This sequence joins TRBV6-5 and TRBJ1-1; D uncertain. Germline V gene sequence: CDR1 MNHEY, CDR2 SVGAGI. The CDR3 spans 11 residues.

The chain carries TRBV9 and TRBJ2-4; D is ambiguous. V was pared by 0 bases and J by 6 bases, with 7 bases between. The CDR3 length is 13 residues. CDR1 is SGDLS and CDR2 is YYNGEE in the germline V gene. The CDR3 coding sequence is TGTGCCAGCAGCGTAGTGCCGGGAAACATTCAGTACTTC. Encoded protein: CASSVVPGNIQYF. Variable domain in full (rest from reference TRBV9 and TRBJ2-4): DSGVTQTPKHLITATGQRVTLRCSPRSGDLSVYWYQQSLDQGLQFLIQYYNGEERAKGNILERFSAQQFPDLHSELNLSSLELGDSALYFCASSVVPGNIQYFGAGTRLSVL.

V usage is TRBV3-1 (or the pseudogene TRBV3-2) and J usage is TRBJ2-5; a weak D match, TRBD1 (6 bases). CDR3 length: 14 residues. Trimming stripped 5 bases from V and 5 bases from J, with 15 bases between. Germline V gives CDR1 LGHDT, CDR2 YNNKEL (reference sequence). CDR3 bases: TGTGCCAGCAGCAGGGCACGCCAGGGGGAGACCCAGTACTTC. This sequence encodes CASSRARQGETQYF.